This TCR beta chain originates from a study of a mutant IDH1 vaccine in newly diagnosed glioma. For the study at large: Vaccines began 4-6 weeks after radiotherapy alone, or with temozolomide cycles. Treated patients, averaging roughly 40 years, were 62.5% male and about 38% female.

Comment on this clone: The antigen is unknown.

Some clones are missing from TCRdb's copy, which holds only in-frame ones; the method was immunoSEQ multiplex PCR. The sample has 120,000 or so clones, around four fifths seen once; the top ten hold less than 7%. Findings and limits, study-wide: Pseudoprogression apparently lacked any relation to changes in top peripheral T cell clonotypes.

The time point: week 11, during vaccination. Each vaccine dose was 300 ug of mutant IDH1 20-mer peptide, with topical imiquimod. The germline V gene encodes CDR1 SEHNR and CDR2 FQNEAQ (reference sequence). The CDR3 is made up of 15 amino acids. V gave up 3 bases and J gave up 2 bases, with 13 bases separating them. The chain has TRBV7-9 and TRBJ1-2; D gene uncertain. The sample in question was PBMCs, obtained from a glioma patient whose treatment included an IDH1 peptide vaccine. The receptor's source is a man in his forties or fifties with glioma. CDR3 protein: CASSFIPSANYGYTF. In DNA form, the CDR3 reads TGTGCCAGCAGCTTCATCCCAAGCGCCAACTATGGCTACACCTTC.